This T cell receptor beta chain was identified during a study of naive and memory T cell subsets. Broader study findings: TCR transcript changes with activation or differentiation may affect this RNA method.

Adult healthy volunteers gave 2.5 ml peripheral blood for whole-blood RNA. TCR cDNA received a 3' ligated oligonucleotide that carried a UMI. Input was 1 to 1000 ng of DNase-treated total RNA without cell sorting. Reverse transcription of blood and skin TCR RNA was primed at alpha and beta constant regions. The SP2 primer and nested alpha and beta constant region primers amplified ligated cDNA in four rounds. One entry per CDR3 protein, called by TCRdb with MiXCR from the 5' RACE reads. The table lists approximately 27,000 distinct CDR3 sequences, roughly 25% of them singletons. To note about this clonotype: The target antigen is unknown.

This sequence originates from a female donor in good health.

The CDR3 DNA sequence: TGTGCCAGCAGTTTAGGCGGGGGACAGGGTACTCAGCCCCAGCATTTT. Its protein product is CASSLGGGQGTQPQHF. The chain uses TRBV12-3 or TRBV12-4 and TRBJ1-5, with 9 nucleotides matching TRBD1. V gave up 1 base and J gave up 6 bases; unmatched junction bases: 7. The length of the CDR3 is 16 residues.